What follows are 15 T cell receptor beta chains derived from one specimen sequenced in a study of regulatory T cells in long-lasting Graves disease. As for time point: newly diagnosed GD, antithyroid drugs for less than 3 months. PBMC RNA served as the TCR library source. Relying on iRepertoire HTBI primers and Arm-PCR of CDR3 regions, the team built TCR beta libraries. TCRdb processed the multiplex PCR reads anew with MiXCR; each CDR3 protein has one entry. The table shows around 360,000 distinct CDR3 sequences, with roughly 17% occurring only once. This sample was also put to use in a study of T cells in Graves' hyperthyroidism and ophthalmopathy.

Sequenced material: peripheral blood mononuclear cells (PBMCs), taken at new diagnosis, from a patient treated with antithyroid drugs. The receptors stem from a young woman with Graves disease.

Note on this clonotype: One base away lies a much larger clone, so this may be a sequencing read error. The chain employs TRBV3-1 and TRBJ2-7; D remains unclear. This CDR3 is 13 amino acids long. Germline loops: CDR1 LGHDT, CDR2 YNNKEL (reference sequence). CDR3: CATSPGYLYEQYF. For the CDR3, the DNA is TGTGCCACCAGCCCCGGATACCTCTACGAGCAGTACTTC.

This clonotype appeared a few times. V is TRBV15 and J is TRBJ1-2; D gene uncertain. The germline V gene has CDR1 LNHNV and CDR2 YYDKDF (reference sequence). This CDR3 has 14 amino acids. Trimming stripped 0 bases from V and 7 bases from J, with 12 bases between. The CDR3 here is CATSRDWASTGYTF. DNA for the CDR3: TGTGCCACCAGCAGAGATTGGGCATCCACTGGCTACACCTTC.

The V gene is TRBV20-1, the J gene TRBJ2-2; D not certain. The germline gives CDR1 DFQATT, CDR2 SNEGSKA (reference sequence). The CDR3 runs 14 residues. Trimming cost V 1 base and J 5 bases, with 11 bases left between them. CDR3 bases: TGCAGTGCTAGAGTCACCAGTGGAACCGGGGAGCTGTTTTTT. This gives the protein CSARVTSGTGELFF.

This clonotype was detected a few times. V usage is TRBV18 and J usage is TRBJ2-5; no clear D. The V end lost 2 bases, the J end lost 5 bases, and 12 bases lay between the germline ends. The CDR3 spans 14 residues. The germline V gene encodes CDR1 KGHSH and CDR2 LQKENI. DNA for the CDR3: TGTGCCAGCTCACCAAGCCCAGCCTGGGAGACCCAGTACTTC. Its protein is CASSPSPAWETQYF.

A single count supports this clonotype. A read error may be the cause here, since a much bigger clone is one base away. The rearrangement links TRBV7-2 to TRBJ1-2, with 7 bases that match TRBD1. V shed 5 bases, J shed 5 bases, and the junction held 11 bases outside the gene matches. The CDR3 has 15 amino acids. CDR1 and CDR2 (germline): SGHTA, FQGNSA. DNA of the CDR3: TGTGCCAGCAGCGAGACAGGGTCAAAGAAGTATGGCTACACCTTC. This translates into CASSETGSKKYGYTF.

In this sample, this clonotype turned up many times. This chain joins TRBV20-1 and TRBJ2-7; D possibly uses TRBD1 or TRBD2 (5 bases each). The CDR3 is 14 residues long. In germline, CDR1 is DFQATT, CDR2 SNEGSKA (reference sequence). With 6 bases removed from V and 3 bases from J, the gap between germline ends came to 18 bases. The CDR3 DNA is TGCAGTGCAACCGGTCTTGGGGGTTTCTACGAGCAGTACTTC. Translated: CSATGLGGFYEQYF.

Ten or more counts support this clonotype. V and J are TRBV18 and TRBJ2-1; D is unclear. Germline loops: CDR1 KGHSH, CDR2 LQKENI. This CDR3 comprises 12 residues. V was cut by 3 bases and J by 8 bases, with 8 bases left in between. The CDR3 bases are TGTGCCAGCTCACCGCATGGGGATGAGCAGTTCTTC. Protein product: CASSPHGDEQFF.

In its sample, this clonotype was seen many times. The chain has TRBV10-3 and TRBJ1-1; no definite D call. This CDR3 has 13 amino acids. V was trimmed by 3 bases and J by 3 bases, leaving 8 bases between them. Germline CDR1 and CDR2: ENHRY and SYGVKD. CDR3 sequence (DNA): TGTGCCATCAGTGATGAAGTGCACACTGAAGCTTTCTTT. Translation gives CAISDEVHTEAFF.

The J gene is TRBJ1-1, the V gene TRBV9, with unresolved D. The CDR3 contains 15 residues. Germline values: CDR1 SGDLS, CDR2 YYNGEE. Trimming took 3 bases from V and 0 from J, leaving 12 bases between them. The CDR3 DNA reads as TGTGCCAGCAGCGCTCAAGCGACTGTGAACACTGAAGCTTTCTTT. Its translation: CASSAQATVNTEAFF.

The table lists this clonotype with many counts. CDR3 region: CSVEGADTQYF. The CDR3 DNA sequence: TGCAGCGTTGAAGGCGCAGATACGCAGTATTTT. The chain carries TRBV29-1 and TRBJ2-3, with D hard to call. The germline gives CDR1 SQVTM, CDR2 ANQGSEA. V dropped 1 base and J dropped 4 bases, with 3 bases sitting between them. This CDR3 region has 11 residues.

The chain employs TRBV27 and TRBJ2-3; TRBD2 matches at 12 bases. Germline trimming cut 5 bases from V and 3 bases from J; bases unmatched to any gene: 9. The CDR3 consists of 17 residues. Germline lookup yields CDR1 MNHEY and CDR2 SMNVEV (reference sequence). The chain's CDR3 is CASSPTPLAGGTDTQYF. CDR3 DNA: TGTGCCAGCAGTCCAACACCACTAGCGGGGGGAACAGATACGCAGTATTTT.

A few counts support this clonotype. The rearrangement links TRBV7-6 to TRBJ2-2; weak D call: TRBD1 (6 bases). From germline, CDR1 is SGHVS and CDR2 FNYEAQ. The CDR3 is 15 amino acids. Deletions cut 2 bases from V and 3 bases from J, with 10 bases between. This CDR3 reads CASSLNRADTGELFF. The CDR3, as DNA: TGTGCCAGCAGCTTAAACAGGGCGGACACCGGGGAGCTGTTTTTT.

The CDR3 region has the DNA TGTGCCAGCAGCCAAACCCCTAGGGGAGAGCAGTTCTTC. Translated: CASSQTPRGEQFF. The genes are TRBV3-1 and TRBJ2-5, with D possibly TRBD1 on 5 matching bases. The J call is uncertain, as TRBJ2-1 better fits the DNA end. The germline gives CDR1 LGHDT, CDR2 YNNKEL (reference sequence). The CDR3 is made up of 13 amino acids.

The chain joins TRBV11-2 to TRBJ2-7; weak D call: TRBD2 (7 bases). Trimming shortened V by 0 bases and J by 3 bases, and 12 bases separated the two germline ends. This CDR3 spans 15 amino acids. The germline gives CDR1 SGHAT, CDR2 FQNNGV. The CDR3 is CASSLDREGVYEQYF. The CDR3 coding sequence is TGTGCCAGCAGCTTAGACAGGGAGGGGGTCTACGAGCAGTACTTC.

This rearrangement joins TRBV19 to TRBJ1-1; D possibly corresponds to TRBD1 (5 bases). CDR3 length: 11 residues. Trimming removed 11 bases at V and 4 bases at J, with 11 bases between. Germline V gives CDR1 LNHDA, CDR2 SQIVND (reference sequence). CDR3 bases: TGTGCCCTGGTGGGGGGCACTGAAGCTTTCTTT. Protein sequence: CALVGGTEAFF.